One sample yielded the 6 T cell receptor beta chains listed below, sequenced in a study of response to subunit inactivated influenza vaccine. TCRdb re-called the RT-PCR reads with MiXCR, one entry per CDR3 protein. Of around 540,000 distinct CDR3 sequences in the sample, 10% to 15% were seen once. This material consisted of PBMCs from blood, taken on the day of vaccination. These receptors all come from a man aged 45-65 years who received an inactivated influenza vaccine.

In this sample, this clonotype turned up a few times. CDR3 bases: TGTGCCAGCAGCTTACGACACTTGAACACCGGGGAGCTGTTTTTT. Translating it yields CASSLRHLNTGELFF. The J gene is TRBJ2-2, the V gene TRBV7-6; no clear D gene. This CDR3 contains 15 residues. V dropped 2 bases and J dropped 1 base, with 8 bases sitting between them. Germline V CDR1 and CDR2: SGHVS, FNYEAQ. The whole variable domain, remainder taken from reference TRBV7-6 and TRBJ2-2, is GAGVSQSPRYKVTKRGQDVALRCDPISGHVSLYWYRQALGQGPEFLTYFNYEAQQDKSGLPNDRFSAERPEGSISTLTIQRTEQRDSAMYRCASSLRHLNTGELFFGEGSRLTVL.

The CDR3 protein is CASNPLAGGTDTQYF. The CDR3 DNA is TGTGCCAGCAACCCCCTAGCGGGAGGCACAGATACGCAGTATTTT. The gene calls are TRBV9 and TRBJ2-3; 10 nucleotides match TRBD2. The CDR3 consists of 15 residues. Germline trimming cut 6 bases from V and 1 base from J; bases unmatched to any gene: 5. Germline V lookup: CDR1 SGDLS, CDR2 YYNGEE.

This clonotype was picked up a small number of times. The chain couples TRBV3-1 to TRBJ2-1; the D gene is possibly TRBD2 (5 bases). This CDR3 region has 16 residues. V lost 0 bases, J lost 4 bases, and 13 bases lay in between. Germline V gene sequence: CDR1 LGHDT, CDR2 YNNKEL (reference sequence). For the CDR3, the DNA is TGTGCCAGCAGCCAAGATAAGGTAGCGATTTACAATGAGCAGTTCTTC. Translating it yields CASSQDKVAIYNEQFF.

This clonotype was found a few times. V usage is TRBV20-1 and J usage is TRBJ2-2; D not certain. The CDR3 runs to 14 residues. V was clipped by 0 bases and J by 4 bases, with 9 bases between them. Germline values: CDR1 DFQATT, CDR2 SNEGSKA (reference sequence). The CDR3 spells CSARDSQFTGELFF. CDR3 bases: TGCAGTGCTAGAGATTCCCAGTTCACCGGGGAGCTGTTTTTT.

The chain is built from TRBV20-1 and TRBJ1-5; tentatively, D is TRBD1 (5 bases). CDR3 length: 15 amino acids. Germline V gene sequence: CDR1 DFQATT, CDR2 SNEGSKA (reference sequence). Trimming stripped 0 bases from V and 6 bases from J, with 15 bases between. The CDR3 DNA sequence: TGCAGTGCTAGAGATGGGGACGGGGAGACTCAGCCCCAGCATTTT. This encodes CSARDGDGETQPQHF.

There are a few counts of this clonotype. The chain joins TRBV27 to TRBJ2-3; D might be TRBD1 or TRBD2, each matching 5 bases. There are 12 residues in the CDR3. Germline V gene lookup returns CDR1 MNHEY and CDR2 SMNVEV (reference sequence). V was cut by 6 bases and J by 4 bases, with 8 bases left in between. The CDR3 loop reads CASRRGADTQYF. DNA for the CDR3: TGTGCCAGCAGGAGAGGGGCAGATACGCAGTATTTT.